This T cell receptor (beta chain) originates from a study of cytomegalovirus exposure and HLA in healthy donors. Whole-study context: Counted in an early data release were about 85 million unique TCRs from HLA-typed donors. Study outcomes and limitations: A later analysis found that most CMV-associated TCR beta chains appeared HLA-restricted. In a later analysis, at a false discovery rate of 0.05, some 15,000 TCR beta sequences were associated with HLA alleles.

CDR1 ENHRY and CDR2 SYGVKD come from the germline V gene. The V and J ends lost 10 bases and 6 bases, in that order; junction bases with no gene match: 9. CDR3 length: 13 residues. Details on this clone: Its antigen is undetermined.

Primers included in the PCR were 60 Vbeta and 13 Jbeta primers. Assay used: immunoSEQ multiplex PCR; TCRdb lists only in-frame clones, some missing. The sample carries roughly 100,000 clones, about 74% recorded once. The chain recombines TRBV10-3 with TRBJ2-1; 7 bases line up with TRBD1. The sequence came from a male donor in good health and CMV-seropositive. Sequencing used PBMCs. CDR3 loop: CATRITGANEQFF. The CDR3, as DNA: TGTGCCACCCGTATCACAGGGGCCAATGAGCAGTTCTTC.